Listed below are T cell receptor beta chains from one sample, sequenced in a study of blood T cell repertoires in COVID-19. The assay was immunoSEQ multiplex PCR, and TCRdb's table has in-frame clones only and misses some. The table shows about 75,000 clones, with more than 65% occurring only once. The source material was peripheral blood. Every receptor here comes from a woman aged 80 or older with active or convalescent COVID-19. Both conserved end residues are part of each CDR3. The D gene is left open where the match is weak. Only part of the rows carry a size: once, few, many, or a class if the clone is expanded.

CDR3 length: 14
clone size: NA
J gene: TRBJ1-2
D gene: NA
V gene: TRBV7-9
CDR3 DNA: TGTGCCAGCAGCCCGAGTGACAGAAACTATGGCTACACCTTC
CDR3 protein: CASSPSDRNYGYTF

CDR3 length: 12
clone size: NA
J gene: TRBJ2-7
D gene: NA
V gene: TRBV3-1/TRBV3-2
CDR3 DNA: TGTGCCAGCAGCCAACGGGCCTACGAGCAGTACTTC
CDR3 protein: CASSQRAYEQYF

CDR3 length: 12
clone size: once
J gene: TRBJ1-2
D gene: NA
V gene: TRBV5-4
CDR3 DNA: TGTGCCAGCAGCTCAGGACTCTATGGCTACACCTTC
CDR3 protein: CASSSGLYGYTF

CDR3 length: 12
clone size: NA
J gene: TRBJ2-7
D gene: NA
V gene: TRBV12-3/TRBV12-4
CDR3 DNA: TGTGCCAGCAGTTTCTCCGGCTACGAGCAGTACTTC
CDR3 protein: CASSFSGYEQYF

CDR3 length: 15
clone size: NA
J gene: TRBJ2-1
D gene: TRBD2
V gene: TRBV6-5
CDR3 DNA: TGTGCCAGCAGGCATAGCGGGGGGGCCTCGAATGAGCAGTTCTTC
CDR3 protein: CASRHSGGASNEQFF

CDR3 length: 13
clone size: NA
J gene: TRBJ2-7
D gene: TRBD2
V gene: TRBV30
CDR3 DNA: TGTGCCTGGAGTTTGGGAGGGGAGGACGAGCAGTACTTC
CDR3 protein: CAWSLGGEDEQYF

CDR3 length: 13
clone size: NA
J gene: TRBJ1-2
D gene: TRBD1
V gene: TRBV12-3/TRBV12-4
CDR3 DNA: TGTGCCAGCAGTTTTAGGAGGGGGCAAGTTGACACCTTC
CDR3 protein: CASSFRRGQVDTF

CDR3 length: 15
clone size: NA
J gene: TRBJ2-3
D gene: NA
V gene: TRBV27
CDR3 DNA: TGTGCCAGCAGTTTCTCCCCTATGGGCACAGATACGCAGTATTTT
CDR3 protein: CASSFSPMGTDTQYF

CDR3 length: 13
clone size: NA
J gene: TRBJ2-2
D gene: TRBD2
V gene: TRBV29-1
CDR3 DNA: TGCAGCGCGAGCGGGAGGGACACCGGGGAGCTGTTTTTT
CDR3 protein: CSASGRDTGELFF

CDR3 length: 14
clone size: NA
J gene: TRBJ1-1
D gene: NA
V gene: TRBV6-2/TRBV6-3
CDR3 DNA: TGTGCCAGCAGTTTTTCCAGGCAGAACACTGAAGCTTTCTTT
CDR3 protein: CASSFSRQNTEAFF

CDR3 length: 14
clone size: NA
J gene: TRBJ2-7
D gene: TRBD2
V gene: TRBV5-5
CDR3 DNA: TGTGCCAGCCTAGCGGGGGGCCATATTAGCGAGCAGTACTTC
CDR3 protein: CASLAGGHISEQYF

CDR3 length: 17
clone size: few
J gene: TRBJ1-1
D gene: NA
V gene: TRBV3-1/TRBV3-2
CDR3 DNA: TGTGCCAGCAGCCAATGGGGCTTCGGGGGGATTGTCACTGAAGCTTTCTTT
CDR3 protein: CASSQWGFGGIVTEAFF

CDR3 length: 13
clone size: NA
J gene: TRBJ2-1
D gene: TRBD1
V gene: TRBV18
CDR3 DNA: TGTGCCAGCTCACCAACAGGGGACGGTGAGCAGTTCTTC
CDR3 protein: CASSPTGDGEQFF

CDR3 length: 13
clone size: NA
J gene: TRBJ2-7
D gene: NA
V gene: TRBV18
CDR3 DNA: TGTGCCAGCTCGAAGGACAAGACCTACGAGCAGTACTTC
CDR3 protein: CASSKDKTYEQYF

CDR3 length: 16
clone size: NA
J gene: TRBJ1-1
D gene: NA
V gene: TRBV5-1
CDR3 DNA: TGCGCCAGCAGTTCCGGGACACAGCTCTATACTTTTGAAGCTTTCTTT
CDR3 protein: CASSSGTQLYTFEAFF

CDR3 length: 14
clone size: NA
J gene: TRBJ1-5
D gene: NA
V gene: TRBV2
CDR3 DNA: TGTGCCAGCCGGGACTCTGGGGGCAATCAGCCCCAGCATTTT
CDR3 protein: CASRDSGGNQPQHF

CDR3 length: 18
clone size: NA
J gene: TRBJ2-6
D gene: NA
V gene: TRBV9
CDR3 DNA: TGTGCCAGCAGCGCCCACCCTGGGGAGGTCTCTGGGGCCAACGTCCTGACTTTC
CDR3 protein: CASSAHPGEVSGANVLTF

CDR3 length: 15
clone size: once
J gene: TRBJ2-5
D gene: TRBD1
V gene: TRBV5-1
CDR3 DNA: TGCGCCAGCAGCCTACAGACCGGGACAGAAGAGACCCAGTACTTC
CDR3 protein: CASSLQTGTEETQYF

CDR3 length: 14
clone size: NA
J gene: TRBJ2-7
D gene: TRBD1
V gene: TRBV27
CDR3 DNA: TGTGCCAGCAGTCATGGGACAGGGTTCTACGAGCAGTACTTC
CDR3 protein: CASSHGTGFYEQYF

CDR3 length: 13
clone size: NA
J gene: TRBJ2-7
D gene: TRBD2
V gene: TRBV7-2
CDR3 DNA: TGTGCCAGCAGCTCCTCTAGCGGAACCGGGCAGTACTTC
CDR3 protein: CASSSSSGTGQYF

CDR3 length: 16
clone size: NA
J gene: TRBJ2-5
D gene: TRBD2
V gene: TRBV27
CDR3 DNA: TGTGCCAGCAGTTCCGCGACTAGCGGGGCCACGGGGACCCAGTACTTC
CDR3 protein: CASSSATSGATGTQYF

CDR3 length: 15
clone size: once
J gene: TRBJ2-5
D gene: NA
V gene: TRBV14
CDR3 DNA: TGTGCCAGCAGCCAAGTCGCCCCCCACGCGGGAAAGGTAAACTTC
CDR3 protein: CASSQVAPHAGKVNF

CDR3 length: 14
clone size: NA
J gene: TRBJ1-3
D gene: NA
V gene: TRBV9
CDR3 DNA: TGTGCCAGCAGCCAGTCAGGGGCTGGAAACACCATATATTTT
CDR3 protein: CASSQSGAGNTIYF

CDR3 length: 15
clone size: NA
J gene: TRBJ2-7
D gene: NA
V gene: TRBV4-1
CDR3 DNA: TGCGCCAGCAGCCAAGAAACGGGAGTCTACTACGAGCAGTACTTC
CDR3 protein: CASSQETGVYYEQYF

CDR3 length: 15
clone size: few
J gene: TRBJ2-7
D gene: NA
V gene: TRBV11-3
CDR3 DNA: TGTGCCAGCAGCTTAGGTCTCGGTCTCACCTACGAGCAGTACTTC
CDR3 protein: CASSLGLGLTYEQYF

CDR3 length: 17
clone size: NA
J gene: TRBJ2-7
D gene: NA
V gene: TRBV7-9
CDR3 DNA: TGTGCCAGCAGCTTAGCGAGGAGCGGGTCGAGCTCCTACGAGCAGTACTTC
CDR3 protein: CASSLARSGSSSYEQYF

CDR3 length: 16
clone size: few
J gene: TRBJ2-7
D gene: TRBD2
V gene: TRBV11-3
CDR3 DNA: TGTGCCAGCAGCTCTCCCCCGGGGACTAGAAGGTACGAGCAGTACTTC
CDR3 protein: CASSSPPGTRRYEQYF

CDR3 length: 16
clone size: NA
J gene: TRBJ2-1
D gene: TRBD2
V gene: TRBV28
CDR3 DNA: TGTGCCAGCAGACGTTCCGGGACTAGCGGTTACAATGAGCAGTTCTTC
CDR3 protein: CASRRSGTSGYNEQFF

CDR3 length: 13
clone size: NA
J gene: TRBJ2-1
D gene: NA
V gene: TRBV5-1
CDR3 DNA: TGCGCCAGCAGCCCTACCGCGGACAATGAGCAGTTCTTC
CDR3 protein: CASSPTADNEQFF

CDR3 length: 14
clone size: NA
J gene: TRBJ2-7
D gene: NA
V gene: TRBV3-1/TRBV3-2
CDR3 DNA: TGTGCCAGCAGCCAAAAACTACAAGACTACGAGCAGTACTTC
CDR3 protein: CASSQKLQDYEQYF

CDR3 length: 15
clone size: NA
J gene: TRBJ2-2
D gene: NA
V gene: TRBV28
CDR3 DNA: TGTGCCAGCAGTTTCGGCGGGCCAGGCACCGGGGAGCTGTTTTTT
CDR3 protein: CASSFGGPGTGELFF

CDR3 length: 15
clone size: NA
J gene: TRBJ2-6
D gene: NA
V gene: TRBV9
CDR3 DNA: TGTGCCAGCAGCCAGTGGGGCGTCTGGGCCAACGTCCTGACTTTC
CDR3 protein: CASSQWGVWANVLTF

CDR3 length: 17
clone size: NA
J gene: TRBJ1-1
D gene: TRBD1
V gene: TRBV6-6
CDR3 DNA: TGTGCCAGCAGTCGAACGCAAACCGGGACAGCGAACACTGAAGCTTTCTTT
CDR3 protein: CASSRTQTGTANTEAFF

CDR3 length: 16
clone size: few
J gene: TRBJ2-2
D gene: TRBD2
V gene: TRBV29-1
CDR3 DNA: TGCAGCGTTGCCCGAGCGGGAGGGCCGTTATCCGGGGAGCTGTTTTTT
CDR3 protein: CSVARAGGPLSGELFF

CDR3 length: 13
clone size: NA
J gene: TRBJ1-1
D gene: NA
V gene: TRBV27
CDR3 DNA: TGTGCCAGCAGTTTTAAATTGAACACTGAAGCTTTCTTT
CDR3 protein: CASSFKLNTEAFF

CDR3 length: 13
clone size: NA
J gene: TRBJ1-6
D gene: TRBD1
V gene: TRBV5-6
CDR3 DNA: TGTGCCAGCAACGACAGGGTCAATTCACCCCTCCACTTT
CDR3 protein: CASNDRVNSPLHF

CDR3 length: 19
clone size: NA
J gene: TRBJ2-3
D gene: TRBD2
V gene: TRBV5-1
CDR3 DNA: TGCGCCAGCAGCTCCCCAGCCGGACTAGCGGGGGGGGGCACAGATACGCAGTATTTT
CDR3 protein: CASSSPAGLAGGGTDTQYF

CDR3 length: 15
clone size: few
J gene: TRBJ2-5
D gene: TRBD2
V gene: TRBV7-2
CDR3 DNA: TGTGCCAGCAGCTTAAATGCGGGAGGTGGAGAGACCCAGTACTTC
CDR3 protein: CASSLNAGGGETQYF

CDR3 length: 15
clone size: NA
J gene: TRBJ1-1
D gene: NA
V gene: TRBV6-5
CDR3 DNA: TGTGCCAGCAGTTCCCCGACAGGACAGAACACTGAAGCTTTCTTT
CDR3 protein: CASSSPTGQNTEAFF

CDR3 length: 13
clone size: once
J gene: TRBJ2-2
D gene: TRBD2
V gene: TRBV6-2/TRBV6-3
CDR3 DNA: TGTGCCAGCAGTTTGACTAGCTCCGGGGAGCTGTTTTTT
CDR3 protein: CASSLTSSGELFF

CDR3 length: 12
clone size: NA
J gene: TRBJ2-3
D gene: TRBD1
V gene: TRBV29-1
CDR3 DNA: TGCAGCGTTGATAAAGCCCAGGGGGTCCAGTATTTT
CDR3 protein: CSVDKAQGVQYF

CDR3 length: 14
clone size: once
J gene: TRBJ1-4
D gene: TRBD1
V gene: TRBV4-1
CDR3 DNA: TGCGCCAGCAGCCAAGGGACAGGAGACGAAAAACTGTTTTTT
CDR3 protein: CASSQGTGDEKLFF

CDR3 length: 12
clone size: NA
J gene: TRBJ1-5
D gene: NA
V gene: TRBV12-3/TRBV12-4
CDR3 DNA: TGTGCCAGCCAGGGGCAGAATCAGCCCCAGCATTTT
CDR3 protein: CASQGQNQPQHF

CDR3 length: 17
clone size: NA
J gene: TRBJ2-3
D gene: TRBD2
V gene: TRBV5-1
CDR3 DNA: TGCGCCAGCGGCTACTCGGGACTAGCGGAGGGGGGAGATACGCAGTATTTT
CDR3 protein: CASGYSGLAEGGDTQYF

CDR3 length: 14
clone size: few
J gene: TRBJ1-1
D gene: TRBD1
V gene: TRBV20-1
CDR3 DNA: TGCAGTGCTAGTGGAGGGGGCGTGGACACTGAAGCTTTCTTT
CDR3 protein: CSASGGGVDTEAFF

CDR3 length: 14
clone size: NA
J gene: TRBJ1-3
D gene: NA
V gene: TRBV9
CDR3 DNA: TGTGCCAGCAGCGTCCAAATCTCTGGAAACACCATATATTTT
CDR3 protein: CASSVQISGNTIYF